This passage covers 8 T cell receptor beta chains from one sample sequenced in a study of blood T cell repertoires in COVID-19. Produced via immunoSEQ multiplex PCR; TCRdb's table is partial and in-frame only. This repertoire shows about 64,000 clones, 75% to 95% found once; its top ten account for around 9.1%. The sequenced material came from peripheral blood. The source of these receptors is a woman aged 80 or over with active COVID-19.

The V call is TRBV10-1, the J call TRBJ2-2, with a weak D call TRBD1 (6 bases). The CDR3 has 16 residues. CDR1 and CDR2 from the germline V gene are WNHNN and SYGVQD (reference sequence). V lost 2 bases and J lost 3, with 13 bases in between. The CDR3 DNA sequence: TGCGCCAGCAGTGAGAGTACAGGGAGCCACACCGGGGAGCTGTTTTTT. It specifies CASSESTGSHTGELFF.

The V and J genes are TRBV5-1 and TRBJ2-3, with D tentatively TRBD2 (5 bases). Trimming took 0 bases from V and 4 from J, leaving 9 bases between them. The CDR3 spans 14 residues. The V gene's germline CDR1 is SGHRS and CDR2 YFSETQ. This CDR3 is CASSLAGVADTQYF. In DNA form, the CDR3 reads TGCGCCAGCAGCTTGGCCGGGGTCGCAGATACGCAGTATTTT. The variable domain in full, with the rest retrieved from reference TRBV5-1 and TRBJ2-3, is KAGVTQTPRYLIKTRGQQVTLSCSPISGHRSVSWYQQTPGQGLQFLFEYFSETQRNKGNFPGRFSGRQFSNSRSEMNVSTLELGDSALYLCASSLAGVADTQYFGPGTRLTVL.

About this clone: Mismatch with germline at one junction end may stem from a read error. This CDR3 is CASSLTGSYHEQFF. CDR3 nucleotides: TGTGCCAGCAGTTTAACGGGGTCCTACCATGAGCAGTTCTTC. The chain joins TRBV28 to TRBJ2-1; possibly TRBD2 for D (5 bases). Germline CDR1 is MDHEN and CDR2 is SYDVKM. CDR3 length equals 14 residues.

This clone has only a few counts. This sequence joins TRBV18 and TRBJ1-1; D is perhaps TRBD1 (6 bases). Per germline, CDR1 KGHSH and CDR2 LQKENI. The V end was cut by 0 bases, the J end by 4 bases, with 15 bases between. The CDR3 contains 16 residues. CDR3 bases: TGTGCCAGCTCACCACCTACAGGGCGATCTAGCACTGAAGCTTTCTTT. Residues: CASSPPTGRSSTEAFF.

The chain joins TRBV19 to TRBJ1-4; D unresolved. Germline V gene sequence: CDR1 LNHDA, CDR2 SQIVND (reference sequence). The CDR3 runs to 14 residues. Trimming cost V 3 bases and J 7 bases, with 12 bases left between them. The CDR3 nucleotides are TGTGCCAGTAGTATTCTTGACCGGGGTGAAAAACTGTTTTTT. Protein: CASSILDRGEKLFF.

CDR3 nucleotide sequence: TGTGCCAGCAGCACCGAGAGGGACACTGAAGCTTTCTTT. It translates to CASSTERDTEAFF. The rearrangement joins TRBV11-3 to TRBJ1-1; unclear D gene. The ends were cut back, 5 bases at V and 3 bases at J, with 10 bases in the middle. CDR3 size: 13 residues. Germline V gene lookup returns CDR1 SGHNT and CDR2 YENEEA.

The gene calls are TRBV6-6 and TRBJ1-1, with D possibly being TRBD1 (6 bases). The germline V gene has CDR1 MNHNY and CDR2 SVGAGI (reference sequence). Trimming cost V 5 bases and J 1 base, with 20 bases left between them. The CDR3 spans 17 residues. The chain's CDR3 is CASSPATGIASNTEAFF. CDR3 sequence (DNA): TGTGCCAGCAGTCCCGCAACAGGGATAGCTTCGAACACTGAAGCTTTCTTT.

This clone is a singleton in its sample. This rearrangement joins TRBV12-3 or TRBV12-4 to TRBJ2-5, with TRBD2 matching 8 bases. V was clipped by 3 bases and J by 5 bases; unmatched bases: 2. The CDR3 has 13 amino acids. This chain's CDR3 is CASSFSGEETQYF. CDR3 sequence (DNA): TGTGCCAGCAGTTTTAGCGGGGAGGAGACCCAGTACTTC.